This TCR beta chain came from a study of patients and donors after allogeneic stem cell transplantation. TCRdb reprocessed the RT-PCR reads via MiXCR and lists one record per CDR3 protein. The sample contains around 150,000 distinct CDR3 sequences, about a third of which appear only once. The V gene end was trimmed by 4 bases and the J gene end by 5 bases; junction bases not matched to a gene: 12. CDR3 length: 15 amino acids. From germline, CDR1 is DFQATT and CDR2 SNEGSKA (reference sequence). V is TRBV20-1 and J is TRBJ2-3, with TRBD1 matching over 7 bases. The sequencing sample was made of blood, either unsorted or a sorted T cell fraction (not recorded which). The TCR sequence derives from a human donor who was either an allogeneic HSCT recipient or a stem cell or donor lymphocyte infusion donor (not recorded which). It is not recorded whose cells these are; they may come from a transplant donor. In DNA, the CDR3 is TGCAGTGCTACTGGACAGGCTAGTCGGCGAGATACGCAGTATTTT. This gives the protein CSATGQASRRDTQYF.